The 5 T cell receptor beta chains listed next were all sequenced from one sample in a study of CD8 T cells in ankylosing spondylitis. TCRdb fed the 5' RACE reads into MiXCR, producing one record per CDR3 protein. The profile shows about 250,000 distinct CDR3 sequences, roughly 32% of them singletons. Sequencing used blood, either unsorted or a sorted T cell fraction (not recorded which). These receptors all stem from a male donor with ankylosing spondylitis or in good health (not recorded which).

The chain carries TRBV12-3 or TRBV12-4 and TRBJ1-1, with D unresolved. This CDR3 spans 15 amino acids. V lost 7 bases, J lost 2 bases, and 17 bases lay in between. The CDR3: CASMGLGIGNTEAFF. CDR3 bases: TGTGCCAGCATGGGATTGGGGATCGGAAACACTGAAGCTTTCTTT.

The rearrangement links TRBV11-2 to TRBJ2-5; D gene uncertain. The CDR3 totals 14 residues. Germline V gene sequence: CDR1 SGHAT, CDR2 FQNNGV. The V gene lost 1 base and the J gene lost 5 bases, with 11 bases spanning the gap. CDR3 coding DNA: TGTGCCAGCAGCTTAGCAGTAGGTCGGGAGACCCAGTACTTC. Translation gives CASSLAVGRETQYF.

The CDR3 DNA follows: TGTGCCAGCAGTCCCAGCGGGGGCCCAGATACGCAGTATTTT. Protein sequence: CASSPSGGPDTQYF. This sequence joins TRBV12-3 or TRBV12-4 and TRBJ2-3; 8 bases match TRBD2. This CDR3 is built from 14 residues. V lost 5 bases and J lost 4; bases outside the gene matches: 5.

The CDR3 DNA follows: TGCAGTGCTAGTGTTCAACAGGACGATAACTATGGCTACACCTTC. Translating gives CSASVQQDDNYGYTF. V usage is TRBV20-1 and J usage is TRBJ1-2; tentative D call: TRBD1 (5 bases). Looked up from germline, CDR1 is DFQATT and CDR2 is SNEGSKA (reference sequence). Trimming stripped 3 bases from V and 1 base from J, with 15 bases between. The CDR3 is made up of 15 amino acids.

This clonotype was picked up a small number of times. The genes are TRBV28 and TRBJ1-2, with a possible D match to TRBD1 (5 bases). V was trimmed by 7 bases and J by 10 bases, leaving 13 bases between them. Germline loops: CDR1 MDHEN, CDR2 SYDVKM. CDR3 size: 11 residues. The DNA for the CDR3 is TGTGCCAGCACCACATCAGGGATCTACACCTTC. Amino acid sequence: CASTTSGIYTF.